This TCR beta chain was recorded in a study of blood T cell repertoires in COVID-19. Across the study: Nucleic acid was either cDNA or gDNA, and it came from T cells, B-cell-depleted T cells, or PBMCs.

V was clipped by 1 base and J by 5 bases; unmatched bases: 5. In germline, CDR1 is LGHDT, CDR2 YNNKEL (reference sequence). The CDR3 has 15 amino acids. Using immunoSEQ multiplex PCR, the repertoire was profiled, and TCRdb retains in-frame clones only, with some absent. The sample shows fewer than 200,000 clones, about four fifths of them seen only once. Enrolment of Seattle patients took place during active infection, and they were followed longitudinally. The source of this sequence is a woman older than 75 with COVID-19, enrolled during active disease. Material for sequencing was peripheral blood. V is TRBV3-1 (or the pseudogene TRBV3-2) and J is TRBJ2-1; 7 nucleotides agree with TRBD2. The CDR3 reads CASSQGGSHDNEQFF. The CDR3 nucleotides read TGTGCCAGCAGCCAAGGCGGGAGTCACGACAATGAGCAGTTCTTC.